These 9 T cell receptor beta chains were all obtained from the same sample, sequenced in a study of CD8 T cells in ankylosing spondylitis. MiXCR, applied by TCRdb to the 5' RACE reads, yields one record per CDR3 protein. The sample lists around 250,000 distinct CDR3 sequences, approximately 12% occurring once. The source material was blood, either unsorted or a sorted T cell fraction (not recorded which). All receptors come from a male donor with ankylosing spondylitis or in good health (not recorded which).

This clonotype was counted many times. The V and J genes are TRBV20-1 and TRBJ1-1; 7 bases align to TRBD1. The CDR3 totals 13 residues. Trimming cost V 5 bases and J 5 bases; bases outside gene matches: 8. Germline V gene lookup returns CDR1 DFQATT and CDR2 SNEGSKA (reference sequence). This CDR3 is CSAARDRVTEAFF. For the CDR3, the DNA is TGCAGTGCTGCACGTGACAGGGTGACTGAAGCTTTCTTT.

This clonotype has a count of ten or more. The CDR3 is CASSAQGQPSSGANVLTF. In nucleotides, the CDR3 is TGTGCCAGCAGTGCCCAGGGACAGCCAAGCTCTGGGGCCAACGTCCTGACTTTC. The chain joins TRBV12-3 or TRBV12-4 to TRBJ2-6; TRBD1 aligns across 7 bases. V shed 5 bases and J 0 bases; nucleotides not matched to a gene: 10. The length of the CDR3 is 18 residues.

This clonotype was counted many times. This chain links TRBV20-1 with TRBJ2-3; 7 bases agree with TRBD1. There are 14 residues in the CDR3. Germline V gene lookup returns CDR1 DFQATT and CDR2 SNEGSKA (reference sequence). The V gene end was trimmed by 6 bases and the J gene end by 1 base; junction bases not matched to a gene: 7. CDR3 nucleotide sequence: TGCAGTGCCATGGACAGGCGGGGCACAGATACGCAGTATTTT. As protein: CSAMDRRGTDTQYF.

The table lists this clonotype with many counts. The CDR3 reads CASSPGQDTREQYF. The CDR3, as DNA: TGCGCCAGCAGCCCAGGACAGGACACGAGGGAGCAGTACTTC. This rearrangement joins TRBV5-1 to TRBJ2-7, with TRBD1 identical over 7 bases. Looked up from germline, CDR1 is SGHRS and CDR2 is YFSETQ. The J segment lost 7 bases and the V segment lost 4 bases, leaving 11 bases of the junction unmatched. There are 14 residues in the CDR3.

The rearrangement links TRBV12-3 or TRBV12-4 to TRBJ1-1; D ambiguous. Trimming took 1 base from V and 4 from J, leaving 7 bases between them. The CDR3 covers 13 residues. The CDR3 sequence is CASSLVRSTEAFF. The CDR3 DNA is TGTGCCAGCAGTTTAGTGCGGTCCACTGAAGCTTTCTTT.

There are many counts of this clonotype. This sequence joins TRBV15 and TRBJ1-3, with D uncertain. The V end was cut by 0 bases, the J end by 1 base, with 10 bases between. The CDR3 runs to 16 residues. Germline values: CDR1 LNHNV, CDR2 YYDKDF (reference sequence). In nucleotides, the CDR3 is TGTGCCACCAGCAGAGATCGGGAAGCTTCTGGAAACACCATATATTTT. Translation gives CATSRDREASGNTIYF.

At least ten counts were recorded for this clonotype. This rearrangement joins TRBV12-3 or TRBV12-4 to TRBJ1-2; D is unresolved. CDR3 size: 13 residues. The V end was cut by 4 bases, the J end by 4 bases, with 10 bases between. CDR3 sequence (DNA): TGTGCCAGCAGTTCGGGGTTGGGCTATGGCTACACCTTC. Translated: CASSSGLGYGYTF.

This rearrangement joins TRBV5-1 to TRBJ1-4, with no clear D. Trimming stripped 1 base from V and 11 bases from J, with 18 bases between. This CDR3 comprises 15 residues. CDR1 and CDR2 from the germline V gene are SGHRS and YFSETQ. CDR3: CASSLLGLVDEKLFF. In nucleotides, the CDR3 is TGCGCCAGCAGCTTGTTAGGGTTAGTTGACGAGAAACTGTTTTTT.

This clonotype was seen ten or more times. The chain links TRBV29-1 to TRBJ2-3, with D maybe TRBD1 (6 bases). The V and J ends lost 3 bases and 1 base respectively, with 8 bases between them. CDR1 and CDR2 (germline): SQVTM, ANQGSEA. CDR3 length: 13 amino acids. The CDR3 here is CSVDRQGTDTQYF. The CDR3 DNA reads TGCAGCGTTGATCGACAGGGCACAGATACGCAGTATTTT.